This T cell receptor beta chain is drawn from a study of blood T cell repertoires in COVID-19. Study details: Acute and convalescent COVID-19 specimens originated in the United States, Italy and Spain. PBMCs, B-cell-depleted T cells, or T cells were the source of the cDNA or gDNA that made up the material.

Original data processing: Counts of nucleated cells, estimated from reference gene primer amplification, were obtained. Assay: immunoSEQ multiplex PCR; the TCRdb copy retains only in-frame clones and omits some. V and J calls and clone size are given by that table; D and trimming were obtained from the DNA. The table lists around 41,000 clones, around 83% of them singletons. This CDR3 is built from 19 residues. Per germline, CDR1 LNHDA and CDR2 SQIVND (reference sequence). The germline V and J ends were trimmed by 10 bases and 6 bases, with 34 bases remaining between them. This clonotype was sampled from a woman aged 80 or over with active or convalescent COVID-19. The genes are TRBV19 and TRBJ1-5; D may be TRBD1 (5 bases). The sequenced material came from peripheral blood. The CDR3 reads CATRSGAGAGNLGGQPQHF. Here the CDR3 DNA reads TGTGCCACCCGGTCGGGTGCGGGCGCCGGCAACCTGGGGGGTCAGCCCCAGCATTTT.